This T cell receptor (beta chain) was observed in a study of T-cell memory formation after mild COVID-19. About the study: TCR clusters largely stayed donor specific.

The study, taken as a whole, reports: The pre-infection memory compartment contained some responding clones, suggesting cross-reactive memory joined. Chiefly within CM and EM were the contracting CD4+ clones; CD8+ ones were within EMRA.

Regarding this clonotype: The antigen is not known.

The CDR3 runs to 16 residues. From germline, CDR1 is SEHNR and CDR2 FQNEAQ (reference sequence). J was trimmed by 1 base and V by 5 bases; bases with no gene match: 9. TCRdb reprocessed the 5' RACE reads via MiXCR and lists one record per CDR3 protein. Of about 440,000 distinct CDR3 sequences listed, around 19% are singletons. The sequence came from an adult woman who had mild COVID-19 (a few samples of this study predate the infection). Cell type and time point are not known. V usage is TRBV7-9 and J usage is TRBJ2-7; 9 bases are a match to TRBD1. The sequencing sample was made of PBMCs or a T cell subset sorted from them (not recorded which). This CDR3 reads CASSVRTGVSSYEQYF. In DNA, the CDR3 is TGTGCCAGCAGCGTTCGGACAGGGGTATCTTCCTACGAGCAGTACTTC.